This T cell receptor beta chain was found in a study of shared clonotypes between healthy human individuals. The wider study: Aged between 18 and 49, the donors were a couple of women and three men.

The CDR3 has 13 amino acids. Germline V gene lookup returns CDR1 SQVTM and CDR2 ANQGSEA. Trimming removed 2 bases from V and 11 bases from J, with 18 bases in between. How the authors handled the data: ImmunoSEQ output lacked quality scores and full-length reads, limiting matched filtering. Data came from immunoSEQ multiplex PCR; TCRdb stores just in-frame clones and leaves some out. V, J and clone size were drawn from that table, and D and trimming were deduced from the DNA. The sample has about 480,000 clones, about three quarters seen once. Caucasian adults living in Nashville, Tennessee, provided all samples.

The gene calls are TRBV29-1 and TRBJ2-5, with D tentatively TRBD2 (5 bases). The sequencing sample was made of PBMCs. This receptor was identified in a woman in her 40s in good health. Some clones in this sample may be carry-over from other donors' samples. The CDR3 region has the DNA TGCAGCGTTGAACTCCAGCTTACGAGGGAGCAGTACTTC. It yields the protein CSVELQLTREQYF. The entire variable domain, with the rest obtained from reference TRBV29-1 and TRBJ2-5, is as follows: SAVISQKPSRDICQRGTSLTIQCQVDSQVTMMFWYRQQPGQSLTLIATANQGSEATYESGFVIDKFPISRPNLTFSTLTVSNMSPEDSSIYLCSVELQLTREQYFGPGTRLLVL.